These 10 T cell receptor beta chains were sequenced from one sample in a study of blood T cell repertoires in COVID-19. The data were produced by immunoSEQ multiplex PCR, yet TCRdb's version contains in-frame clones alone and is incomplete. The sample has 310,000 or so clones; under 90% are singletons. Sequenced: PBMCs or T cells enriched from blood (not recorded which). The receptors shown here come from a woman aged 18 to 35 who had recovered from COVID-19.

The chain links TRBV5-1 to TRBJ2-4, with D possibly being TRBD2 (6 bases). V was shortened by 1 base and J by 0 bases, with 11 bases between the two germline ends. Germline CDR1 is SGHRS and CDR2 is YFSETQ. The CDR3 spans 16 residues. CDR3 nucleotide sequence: TGCGCCAGCAGCTTGTACGGGGGTGAAGCCAAAAACATTCAGTACTTC. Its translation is CASSLYGGEAKNIQYF. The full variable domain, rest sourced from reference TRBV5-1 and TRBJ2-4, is KAGVTQTPRYLIKTRGQQVTLSCSPISGHRSVSWYQQTPGQGLQFLFEYFSETQRNKGNFPGRFSGRQFSNSRSEMNVSTLELGDSALYLCASSLYGGEAKNIQYFGAGTRLSVL.

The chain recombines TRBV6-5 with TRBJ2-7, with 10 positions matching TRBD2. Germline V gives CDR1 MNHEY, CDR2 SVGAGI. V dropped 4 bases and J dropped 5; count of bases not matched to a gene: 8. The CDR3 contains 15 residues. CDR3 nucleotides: TGTGCCAGCAGTTCCATAGCGGGAGGCCCGAACGAGCAGTACTTC. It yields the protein CASSSIAGGPNEQYF.

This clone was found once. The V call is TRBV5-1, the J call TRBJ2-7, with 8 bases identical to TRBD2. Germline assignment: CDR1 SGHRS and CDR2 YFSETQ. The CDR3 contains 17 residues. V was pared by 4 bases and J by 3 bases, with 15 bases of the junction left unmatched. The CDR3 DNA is TGCGCCAGCAGCCCGTCACCGGAAACTAGCGGAGGCTACGAGCAGTACTTC. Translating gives CASSPSPETSGGYEQYF. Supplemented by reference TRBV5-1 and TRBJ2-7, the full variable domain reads KAGVTQTPRYLIKTRGQQVTLSCSPISGHRSVSWYQQTPGQGLQFLFEYFSETQRNKGNFPGRFSGRQFSNSRSEMNVSTLELGDSALYLCASSPSPETSGGYEQYFGPGTRLTVT.

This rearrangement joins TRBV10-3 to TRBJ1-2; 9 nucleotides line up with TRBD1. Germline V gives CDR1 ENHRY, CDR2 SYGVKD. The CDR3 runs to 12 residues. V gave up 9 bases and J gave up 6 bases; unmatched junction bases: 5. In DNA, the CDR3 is TGTGCCATTCAACAGGGGGCGCATGGCTACACCTTC. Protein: CAIQQGAHGYTF.

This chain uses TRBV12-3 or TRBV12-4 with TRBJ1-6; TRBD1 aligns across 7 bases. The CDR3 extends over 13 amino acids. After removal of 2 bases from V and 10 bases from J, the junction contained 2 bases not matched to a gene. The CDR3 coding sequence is TGTGCCAGCAGTTTACAGGGGGAGTCACCCCTCCACTTT. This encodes CASSLQGESPLHF.

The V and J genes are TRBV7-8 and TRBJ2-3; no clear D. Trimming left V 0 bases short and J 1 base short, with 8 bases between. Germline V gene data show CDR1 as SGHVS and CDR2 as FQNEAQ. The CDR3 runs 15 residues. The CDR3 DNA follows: TGTGCCAGCAGCTTAGCTCCAGGCCGCACAGATACGCAGTATTTT. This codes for CASSLAPGRTDTQYF.

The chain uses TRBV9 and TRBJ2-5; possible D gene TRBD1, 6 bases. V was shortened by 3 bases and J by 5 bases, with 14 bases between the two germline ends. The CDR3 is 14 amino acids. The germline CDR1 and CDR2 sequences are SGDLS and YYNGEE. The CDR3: CASSDPTGSETQYF. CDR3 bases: TGTGCCAGCAGCGATCCCACAGGGTCGGAGACCCAGTACTTC.

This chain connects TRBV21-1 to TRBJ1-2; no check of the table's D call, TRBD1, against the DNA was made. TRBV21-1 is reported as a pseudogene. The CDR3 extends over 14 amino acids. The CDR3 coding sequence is TGTGCCAGCAGCACGCCATCAGGGATGGGAGGCTACACCTTC. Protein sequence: CASSTPSGMGGYTF.

CDR3 bases: TGTGCCAGCAGTTTACTCACAGATACGCAGTATTTT. Translated, it gives CASSLLTDTQYF. The rearrangement joins TRBV12-3 or TRBV12-4 to TRBJ2-3; no reliable D call. The germline V and J ends were trimmed by 2 bases and 2 bases, with 2 bases remaining between them. CDR3 length: 12 amino acids.

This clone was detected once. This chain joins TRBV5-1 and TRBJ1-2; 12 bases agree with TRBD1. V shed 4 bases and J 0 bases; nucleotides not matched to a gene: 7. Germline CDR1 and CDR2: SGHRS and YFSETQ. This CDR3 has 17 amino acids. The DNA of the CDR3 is TGCGCCAGCAGCCTCCGGGACAGGGGGCATACTAACTATGGCTACACCTTC. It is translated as CASSLRDRGHTNYGYTF.